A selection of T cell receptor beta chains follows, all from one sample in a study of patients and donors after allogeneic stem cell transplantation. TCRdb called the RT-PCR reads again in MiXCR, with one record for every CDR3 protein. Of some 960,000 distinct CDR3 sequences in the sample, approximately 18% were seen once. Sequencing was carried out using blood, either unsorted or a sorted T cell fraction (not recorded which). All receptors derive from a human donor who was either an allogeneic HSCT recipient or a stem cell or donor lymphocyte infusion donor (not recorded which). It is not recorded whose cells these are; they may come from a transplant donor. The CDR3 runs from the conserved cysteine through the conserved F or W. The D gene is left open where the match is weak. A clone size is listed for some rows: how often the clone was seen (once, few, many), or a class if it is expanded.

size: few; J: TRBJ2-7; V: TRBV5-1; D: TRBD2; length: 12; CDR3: CASGGSNYEQYF; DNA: TGCGCCAGCGGCGGGAGTAATTACGAGCAGTACTTC
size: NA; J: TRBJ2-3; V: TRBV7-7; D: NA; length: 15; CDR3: CASSLAHGPTDTQYF; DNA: TGTGCTAGCAGCTTAGCGCACGGACCCACAGATACGCAGTATTTT
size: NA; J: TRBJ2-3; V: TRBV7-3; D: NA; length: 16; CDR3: CASSRRVRDSTDTQYF; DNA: TGTGCCAGCAGCCGCAGGGTACGGGACTCCACAGATACGCAGTATTTT
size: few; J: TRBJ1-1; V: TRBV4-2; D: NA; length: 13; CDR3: CASSQVAQPEAFF; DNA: TGTGCCAGCAGCCAAGTTGCCCAGCCTGAAGCTTTCTTT
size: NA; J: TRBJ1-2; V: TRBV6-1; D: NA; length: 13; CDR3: CASRRGGSRGYTF; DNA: TGTGCCAGCAGGAGAGGAGGGTCTAGAGGCTACACCTTC
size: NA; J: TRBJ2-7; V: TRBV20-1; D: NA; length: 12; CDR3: CSATRVGYEQYF; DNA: TGCAGTGCTACCAGGGTGGGGTACGAGCAGTACTTC
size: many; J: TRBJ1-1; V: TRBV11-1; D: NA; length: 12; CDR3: CASSLSGVEAFF; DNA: TGTGCCAGCAGCTTATCGGGCGTCGAAGCTTTCTTT
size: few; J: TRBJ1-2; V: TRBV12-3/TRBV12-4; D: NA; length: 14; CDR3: CASTIFRGNYGYTF; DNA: TGTGCCAGCACCATTTTTAGGGGAAACTATGGCTACACCTTC
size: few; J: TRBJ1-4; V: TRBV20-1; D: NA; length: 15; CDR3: CSASGRVGTNEKLFF; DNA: TGCAGTGCTAGTGGCAGGGTTGGCACTAATGAAAAACTGTTTTTT
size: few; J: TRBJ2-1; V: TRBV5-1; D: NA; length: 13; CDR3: CASSLGHSNEQFF; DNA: TGCGCCAGCAGCTTGGGACACAGCAATGAGCAGTTCTTC
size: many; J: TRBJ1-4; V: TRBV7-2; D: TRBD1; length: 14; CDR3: CASSLDRANEKLFF; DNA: TGTGCCAGCAGCTTGGACAGGGCTAATGAAAAACTGTTTTTT
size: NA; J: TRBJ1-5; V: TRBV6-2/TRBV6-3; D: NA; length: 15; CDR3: CASSYSQGGNQPQHF; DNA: TGTGCCAGCAGTTACTCGCAGGGCGGCAATCAGCCCCAGCATTTT
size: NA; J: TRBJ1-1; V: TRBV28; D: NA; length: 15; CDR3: CASSLFTTGATEAFF; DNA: TGTGCCAGCAGTTTATTCACGACGGGGGCGACTGAAGCTTTCTTT
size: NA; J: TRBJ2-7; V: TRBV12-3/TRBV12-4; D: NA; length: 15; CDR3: CASSLGGDPISEQYF; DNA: TGTGCCAGCAGTTTAGGTGGGGACCCCATCAGCGAGCAGTACTTC
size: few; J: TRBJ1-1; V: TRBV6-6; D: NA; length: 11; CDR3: CAVSSREAAFF; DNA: TGTGCCGTCTCAAGCCGGGAAGCGGCTTTCTTT
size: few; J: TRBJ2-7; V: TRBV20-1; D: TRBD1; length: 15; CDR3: CSARIPGQTVVGQYF; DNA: TGCAGTGCTCGGATACCGGGACAGACCGTCGTAGGGCAGTACTTC
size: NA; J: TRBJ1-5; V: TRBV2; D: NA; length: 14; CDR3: CASTPGTTNQPQHF; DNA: TGTGCCAGCACCCCCGGGACAACCAATCAGCCCCAGCATTTT
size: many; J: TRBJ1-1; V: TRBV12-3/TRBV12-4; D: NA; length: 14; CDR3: CASSSGQAPTEAFF; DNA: TGTGCCAGCAGTTCCGGTCAGGCCCCAACTGAAGCTTTCTTT
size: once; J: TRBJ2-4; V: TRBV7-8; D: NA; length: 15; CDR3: CASSRLTGTKNIQYF; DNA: TGTGCCAGCAGCAGATTAACAGGGACCAAAAACATTCAGTACTTC
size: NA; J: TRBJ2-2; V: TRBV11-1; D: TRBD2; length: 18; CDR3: CASSLVVGLAAGTGELFF; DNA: TGTGCCAGCAGCTTAGTAGTCGGACTAGCGGCGGGCACCGGGGAGCTGTTTTTT
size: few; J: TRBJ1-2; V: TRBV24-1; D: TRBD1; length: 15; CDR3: CATSDRRGENYGYTF; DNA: TGTGCCACCAGTGATCGCAGGGGGGAGAACTATGGCTACACCTTC
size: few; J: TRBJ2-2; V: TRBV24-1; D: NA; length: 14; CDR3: CATSEQAYPGELFF; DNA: TGTGCCACCAGTGAACAAGCTTACCCCGGGGAGCTGTTTTTT
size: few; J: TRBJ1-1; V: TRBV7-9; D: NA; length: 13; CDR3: CASSSWGVAEAFF; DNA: TGTGCCAGCAGCTCCTGGGGAGTTGCTGAAGCTTTCTTT
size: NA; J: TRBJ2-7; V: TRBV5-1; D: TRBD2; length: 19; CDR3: CASSIGGSGRKMSSYEQYF; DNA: TGCGCCAGCAGCATCGGTGGTAGCGGGAGGAAAATGAGCTCCTACGAGCAGTACTTC
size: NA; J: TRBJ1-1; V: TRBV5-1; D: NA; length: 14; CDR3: CASNPQGGDTEAFF; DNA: TGCGCCAGCAACCCCCAGGGTGGGGACACTGAAGCTTTCTTT
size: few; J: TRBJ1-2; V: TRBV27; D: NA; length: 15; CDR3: CATSPFWSQGNGYTF; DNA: TGTGCCACGTCCCCTTTTTGGTCCCAGGGAAATGGCTACACCTTC
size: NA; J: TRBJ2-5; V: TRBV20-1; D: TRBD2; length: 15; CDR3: CSALGLAGEYETQYF; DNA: TGCAGTGCTCTAGGGCTAGCGGGAGAGTATGAGACCCAGTACTTC
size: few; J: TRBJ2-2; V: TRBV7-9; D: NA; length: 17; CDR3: CASFDRRKTSNTGELFF; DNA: TGTGCCAGCTTTGACAGGCGCAAAACCTCGAACACCGGGGAGCTGTTTTTT
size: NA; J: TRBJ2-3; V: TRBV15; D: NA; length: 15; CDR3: CATSQSGVGTDTQYF; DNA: TGTGCCACCAGCCAGTCTGGGGTAGGGACAGATACGCAGTATTTT
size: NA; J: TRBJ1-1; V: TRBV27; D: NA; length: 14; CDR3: CASSLSWGHSEAFF; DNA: TGTGCCAGCAGTTTAAGTTGGGGCCACAGTGAAGCTTTCTTT
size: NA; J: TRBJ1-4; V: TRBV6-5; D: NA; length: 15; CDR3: CASSYSRTTNEKLFF; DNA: TGTGCCAGCAGTTATTCACGAACAACTAATGAAAAACTGTTTTTT
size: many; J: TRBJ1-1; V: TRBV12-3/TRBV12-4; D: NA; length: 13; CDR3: CASSLGRNTEAFF; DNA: TGTGCCAGCAGCTTAGGACGGAACACTGAAGCTTTCTTT